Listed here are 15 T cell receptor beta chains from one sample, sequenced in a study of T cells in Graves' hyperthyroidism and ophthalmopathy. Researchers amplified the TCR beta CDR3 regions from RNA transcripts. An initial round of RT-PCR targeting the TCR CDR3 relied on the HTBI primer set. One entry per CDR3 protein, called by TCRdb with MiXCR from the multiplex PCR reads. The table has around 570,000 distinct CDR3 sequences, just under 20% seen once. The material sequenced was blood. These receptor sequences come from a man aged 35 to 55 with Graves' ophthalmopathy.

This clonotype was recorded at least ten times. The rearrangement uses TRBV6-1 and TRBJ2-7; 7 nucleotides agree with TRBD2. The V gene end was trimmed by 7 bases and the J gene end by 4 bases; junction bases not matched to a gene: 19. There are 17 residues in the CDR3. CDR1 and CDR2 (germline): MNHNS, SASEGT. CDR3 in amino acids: CASTPRDSGPKFYEQYF. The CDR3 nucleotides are TGTGCCAGCACTCCGCGGGATAGCGGGCCGAAATTTTACGAGCAGTACTTC.

DNA of the CDR3: TGTGCCAGCAGCCGAGGTCCCCGACAGGGTTCAGATACGCAGTATTTT. Encoded protein: CASSRGPRQGSDTQYF. The chain joins TRBV7-3 to TRBJ2-3; 7 nucleotides match TRBD1. Germline V gene data show CDR1 as SGHTA and CDR2 as FQGTGA. The CDR3 covers 16 residues. V was clipped by 5 bases and J by 4 bases; unmatched bases: 12.

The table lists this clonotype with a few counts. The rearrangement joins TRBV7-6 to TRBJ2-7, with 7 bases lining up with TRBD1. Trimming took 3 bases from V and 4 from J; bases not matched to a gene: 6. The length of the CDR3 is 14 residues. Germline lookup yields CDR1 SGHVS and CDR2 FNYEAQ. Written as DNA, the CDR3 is TGTGCCAGCAGCTTGGGGACAGCCGAGTACGAGCAGTACTTC. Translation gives CASSLGTAEYEQYF.

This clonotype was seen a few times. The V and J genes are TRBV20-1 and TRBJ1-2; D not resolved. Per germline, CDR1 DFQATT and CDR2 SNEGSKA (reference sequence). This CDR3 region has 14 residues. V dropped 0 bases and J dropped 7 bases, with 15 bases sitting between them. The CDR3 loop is CSARDRHPGSGYTF. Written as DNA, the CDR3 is TGCAGTGCTAGAGATCGGCATCCTGGGTCTGGCTACACCTTC.

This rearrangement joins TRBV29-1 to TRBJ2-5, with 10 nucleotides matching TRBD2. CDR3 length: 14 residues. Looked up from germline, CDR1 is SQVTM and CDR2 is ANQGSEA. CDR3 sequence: CIRAGLAGAETQYF. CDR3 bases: TGCATCCGAGCTGGGCTAGCGGGAGCCGAGACCCAGTACTTC.

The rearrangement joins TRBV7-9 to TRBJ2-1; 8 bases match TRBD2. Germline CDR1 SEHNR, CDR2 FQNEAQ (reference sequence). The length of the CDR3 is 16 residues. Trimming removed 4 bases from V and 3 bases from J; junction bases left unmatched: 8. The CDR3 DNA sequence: TGTGCCAGCAGCTCCCAAGCGGGAGAGGGCTACAATGAGCAGTTCTTC. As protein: CASSSQAGEGYNEQFF.

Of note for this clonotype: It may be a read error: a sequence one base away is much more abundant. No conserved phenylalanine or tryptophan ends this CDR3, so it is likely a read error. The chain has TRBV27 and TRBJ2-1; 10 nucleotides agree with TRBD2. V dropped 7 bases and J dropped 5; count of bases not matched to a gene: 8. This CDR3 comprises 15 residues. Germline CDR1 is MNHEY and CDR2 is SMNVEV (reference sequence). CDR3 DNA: TGTGCCAGCACCGGAGGACTAGCGGTACACAATGAGCAGTTCCTC. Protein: CASTGGLAVHNEQFL.

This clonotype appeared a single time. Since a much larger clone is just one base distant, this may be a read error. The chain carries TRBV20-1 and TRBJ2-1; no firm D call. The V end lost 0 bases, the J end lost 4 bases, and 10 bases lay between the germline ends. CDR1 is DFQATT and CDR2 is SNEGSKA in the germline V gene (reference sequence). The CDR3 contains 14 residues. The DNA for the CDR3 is TGCAGTGCTAGAGAACCCCCCCCGTACAATGAGCAGTTCTTC. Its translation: CSAREPPPYNEQFF.

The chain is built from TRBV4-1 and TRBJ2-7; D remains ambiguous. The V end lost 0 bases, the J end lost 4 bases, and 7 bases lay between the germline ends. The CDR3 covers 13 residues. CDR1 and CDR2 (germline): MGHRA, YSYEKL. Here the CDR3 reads CASSQDQTYEQYF. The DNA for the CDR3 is TGCGCCAGCAGCCAAGATCAAACATACGAGCAGTACTTC.

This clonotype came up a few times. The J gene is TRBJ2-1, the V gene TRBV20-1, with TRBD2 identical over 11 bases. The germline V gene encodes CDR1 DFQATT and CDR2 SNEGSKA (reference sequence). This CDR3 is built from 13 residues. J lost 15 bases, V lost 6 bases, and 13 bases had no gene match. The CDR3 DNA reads TGCAGTGCCAACCGACTAGCGGGGATGATGGGGTTCTTC. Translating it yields CSANRLAGMMGFF.

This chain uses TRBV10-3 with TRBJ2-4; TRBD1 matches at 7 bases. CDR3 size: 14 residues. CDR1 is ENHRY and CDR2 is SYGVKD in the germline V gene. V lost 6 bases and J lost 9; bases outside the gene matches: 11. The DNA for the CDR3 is TGTGCCATCAGCCAAGACAGGGAACTAAGCATTCAGTACTTC. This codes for CAISQDRELSIQYF.

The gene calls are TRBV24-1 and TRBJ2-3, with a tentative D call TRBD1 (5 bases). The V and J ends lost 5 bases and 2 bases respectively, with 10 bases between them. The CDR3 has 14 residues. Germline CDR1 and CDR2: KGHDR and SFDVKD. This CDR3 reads CATSGTGATDTQYF. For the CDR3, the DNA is TGTGCCACCAGTGGAACAGGAGCCACAGATACGCAGTATTTT.

The CDR3 DNA reads TGTGCCAGCAGTGAAACGCTTGCAACTAATGAAAAACTGTTTTTT. This encodes CASSETLATNEKLFF. J is TRBJ1-4 and V is TRBV2, with D uncertain. This CDR3 has 15 amino acids. With 2 bases removed from V and 0 bases from J, the gap between germline ends came to 7 bases. Germline V gene data show CDR1 as SNHLY and CDR2 as FYNNEI.

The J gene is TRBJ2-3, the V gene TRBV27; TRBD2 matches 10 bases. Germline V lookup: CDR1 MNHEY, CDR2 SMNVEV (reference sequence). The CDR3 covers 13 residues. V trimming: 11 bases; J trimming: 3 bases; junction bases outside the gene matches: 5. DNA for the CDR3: TGTGCCTCCAAGGGACTAGCGACAGATACGCAGTATTTT. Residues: CASKGLATDTQYF.

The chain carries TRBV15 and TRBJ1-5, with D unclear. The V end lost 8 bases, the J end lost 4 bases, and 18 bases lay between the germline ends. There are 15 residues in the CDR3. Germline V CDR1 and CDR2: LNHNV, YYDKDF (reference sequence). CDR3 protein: CATGFGRVGNQPQHF. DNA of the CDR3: TGTGCCACCGGGTTTGGAAGGGTTGGGAATCAGCCCCAGCATTTT.